Each of the 15 T cell receptor beta chains below was sequenced from the same sample in a study of cytomegalovirus exposure and HLA in healthy donors. This table comes from immunoSEQ multiplex PCR, and its TCRdb copy is limited to in-frame clones, with some not included. The data contain around 200,000 clones, about 91% of them seen just once; the ten biggest clones take up around 3%. Sample: PBMCs. These receptors were collected from a woman younger than 30 in good health and CMV-seronegative.

V and J are TRBV5-1 and TRBJ1-1, with 12 bases that match TRBD1. Germline-derived CDR1 and CDR2 are SGHRS and YFSETQ. The CDR3 is 16 amino acids. The V and J ends lost 7 bases and 2 bases, in that order; junction bases with no gene match: 9. This CDR3 is CASLPGQGAVNTEAFF. CDR3 in DNA: TGCGCCAGCTTACCGGGACAGGGGGCAGTAAACACTGAAGCTTTCTTT.

The rearrangement uses TRBV28 and TRBJ2-1, with 8 bases identical to TRBD1. The CDR3 has 17 amino acids. Germline values: CDR1 MDHEN, CDR2 SYDVKM. V was pared by 6 bases and J by 3 bases, with 13 bases of the junction left unmatched. Here the CDR3 reads CASSQADGTGIYNEQFF. The CDR3 DNA reads as TGTGCCAGCAGCCAAGCCGACGGGACAGGTATCTACAATGAGCAGTTCTTC. Full variable domain (missing parts from reference TRBV28 and TRBJ2-1): DVKVTQSSRYLVKRTGEKVFLECVQDMDHENMFWYRQDPGLGLRLIYFSYDVKMKEKGDIPEGYSVSREKKERFSLILESASTNQTSMYLCASSQADGTGIYNEQFFGPGTRLTVL.

The V gene is TRBV27, the J gene TRBJ2-5; 8 bases are a match to TRBD2. The V gene end was trimmed by 7 bases and the J gene end by 5 bases; junction bases not matched to a gene: 9. This CDR3 spans 14 amino acids. The germline CDR1 and CDR2 sequences are MNHEY and SMNVEV (reference sequence). CDR3 nucleotides: TGTGCCAGCACCCATAGCGGGGAGCAGGAGACCCAGTACTTC. This codes for CASTHSGEQETQYF.

The rearrangement joins TRBV5-6 to TRBJ2-5; 7 bases are a match to TRBD1. This CDR3 is 13 amino acids long. With V trimmed by 4 bases and J by 4 bases, 4 bases remained unmatched. CDR1 and CDR2 from the germline V gene are SGHDT and YYEEEE. CDR3 in DNA: TGTGCCAGCAGCATCGGGACAGTAGAGACCCAGTACTTC. Its translation: CASSIGTVETQYF.

The genes are TRBV4-1 and TRBJ2-1, with D uncertain. Deletions cut 0 bases from V and 15 bases from J, with 15 bases between. This CDR3 has 13 amino acids. In germline, CDR1 is MGHRA, CDR2 YSYEKL. The CDR3 region has the DNA TGCGCCAGCAGCCAAGAAGCCTCGGCCCTAGGGTTCTTC. Protein product: CASSQEASALGFF.

The chain combines TRBV29-1 with TRBJ2-3; D may be TRBD1 (6 bases). V was clipped by 7 bases and J by 0 bases, with 20 bases between them. The CDR3 runs 16 residues. Germline loops: CDR1 SQVTM, CDR2 ANQGSEA. The CDR3 protein is CSARVTGSRSTDTQYF. CDR3 sequence (DNA): TGCAGCGCGCGGGTGACAGGATCGAGGAGCACAGATACGCAGTATTTT.

V and J are TRBV29-1 and TRBJ2-2; 7 nucleotides line up with TRBD2. This CDR3 has 14 residues. CDR1 SQVTM and CDR2 ANQGSEA come from the germline V gene. V was pared by 3 bases and J by 2 bases, with 3 bases of the junction left unmatched. CDR3 in DNA: TGCAGCGTTGACAGCGGGGTTAACACCGGGGAGCTGTTTTTT. Protein sequence: CSVDSGVNTGELFF.

The count of this clone is one. V usage is TRBV2 and J usage is TRBJ1-5; 7 positions agree with TRBD1. The trim removed 7 bases at V and 9 bases at J, leaving 18 bases unmatched. In germline, CDR1 is SNHLY, CDR2 FYNNEI. The CDR3 totals 16 residues. The CDR3: CASTTDGRYRTGPQHF. The CDR3 nucleotides are TGTGCCAGCACGACAGACGGTCGATACAGGACAGGGCCCCAGCATTTT.

CDR3 sequence (DNA): TGTGCCAGTCACTACCTGGGACAGGGAGAGTCCTCAGATACGCAGTATTTT. Its protein is CASHYLGQGESSDTQYF. The chain employs TRBV25-1 and TRBJ2-3; 9 bases align to TRBD1. This CDR3 has 17 amino acids. J gave up 4 bases and V 9 bases, and 17 bases lay outside the gene matches. Per germline, CDR1 MGHDK and CDR2 SYGVNS. The full variable domain, with the rest looked up from reference TRBV25-1 and TRBJ2-3, is EADIYQTPRYLVIGTGKKITLECSQTMGHDKMYWYQQDPGMELHLIHYSYGVNSTEKGDLSSESTVSRIRTEHFPLTLESARPSHTSQYLCASHYLGQGESSDTQYFGPGTRLTVL.

The chain joins TRBV6-1 to TRBJ2-5; D is perhaps TRBD1 (7 bases). The germline V and J ends were trimmed by 5 bases and 10 bases, with 14 bases remaining between them. Germline V CDR1 and CDR2: MNHNS, SASEGT. This CDR3 has 12 amino acids. CDR3 bases: TGTGCCAGCAGTCAGGGGGGTGTTGGCCAGTACTTC. Amino acids: CASSQGGVGQYF.

The chain has TRBV11-2 and TRBJ2-1, with a possible D match to TRBD2 (6 bases). Trimming pared 1 base from V and 5 bases from J, leaving 12 bases between. CDR1 and CDR2 from the germline V gene are SGHAT and FQNNGV. This CDR3 region has 15 residues. As DNA, the CDR3 is TGTGCCAGCAGCTTAGCAGGGACTTCGGACAATGAGCAGTTCTTC. Translated: CASSLAGTSDNEQFF.

The chain has TRBV7-3 and TRBJ2-7; the match to TRBD2 covers 12 bases. CDR3 length: 15 amino acids. The V and J ends lost 4 bases and 6 bases, in that order; junction bases with no gene match: 7. Per the germline V gene, CDR1 is SGHTA and CDR2 is FQGTGA. This CDR3 is CASSYRLAGVSEQYF. The DNA of the CDR3 is TGTGCCAGCAGCTATAGACTAGCGGGAGTGAGCGAGCAGTACTTC.

CDR3 region: CASSPSGSYEQYF. The CDR3 DNA is TGCGCCAGCAGCCCTAGCGGGAGCTACGAGCAGTACTTC. This chain uses TRBV5-1 with TRBJ2-7; 10 nucleotides align to TRBD2. The V and J ends lost 4 bases and 3 bases, in that order; junction bases with no gene match: 1. Germline V gene data show CDR1 as SGHRS and CDR2 as YFSETQ. The length of the CDR3 is 13 residues.

V gene TRBV7-9 combines with J gene TRBJ1-1; D gene uncertain. The CDR3 consists of 14 residues. The germline CDR1 and CDR2 sequences are SEHNR and FQNEAQ (reference sequence). Trimming removed 1 base from V and 4 bases from J, with 10 bases in between. The DNA for the CDR3 is TGTGCCAGCAGCTTAGGGCAAGGGAGCACTGAAGCTTTCTTT. It codes for CASSLGQGSTEAFF.

This clone has only one observation. The chain joins TRBV29-1 to TRBJ2-3, with D possibly matching TRBD2 (5 bases). Germline V gene lookup returns CDR1 SQVTM and CDR2 ANQGSEA. This CDR3 has 15 amino acids. The V end lost 6 bases, the J end lost 2 bases, and 18 bases lay between the germline ends. As DNA, the CDR3 is TGCAGCGTCTCCAAAGCGGATCCTACCACAGATACGCAGTATTTT. As protein: CSVSKADPTTDTQYF.